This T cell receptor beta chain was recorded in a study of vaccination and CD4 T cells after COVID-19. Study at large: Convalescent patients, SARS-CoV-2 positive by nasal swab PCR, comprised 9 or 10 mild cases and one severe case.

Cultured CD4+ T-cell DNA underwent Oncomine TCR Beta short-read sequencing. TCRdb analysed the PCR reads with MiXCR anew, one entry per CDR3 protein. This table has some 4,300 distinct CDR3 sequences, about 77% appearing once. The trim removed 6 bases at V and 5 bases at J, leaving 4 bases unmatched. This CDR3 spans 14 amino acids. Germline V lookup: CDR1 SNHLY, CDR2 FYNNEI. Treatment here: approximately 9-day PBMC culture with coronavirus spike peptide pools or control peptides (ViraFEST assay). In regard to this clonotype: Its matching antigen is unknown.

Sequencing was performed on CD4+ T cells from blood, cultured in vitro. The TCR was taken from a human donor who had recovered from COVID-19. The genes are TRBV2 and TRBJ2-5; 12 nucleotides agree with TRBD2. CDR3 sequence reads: CASSFGTSGETQYF. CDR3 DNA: TGTGCCAGCAGCTTTGGGACTAGCGGGGAGACCCAGTACTTC. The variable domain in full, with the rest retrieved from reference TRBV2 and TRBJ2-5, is EPEVTQTPSHQVTQMGQEVILRCVPISNHLYFYWYRQILGQKVEFLVSFYNNEISEKSEIFDDQFSVERPDGSNFTLKIRSTKLEDSAMYFCASSFGTSGETQYFGPGTRLLVL.